This TCR beta chain originates from a study of Ad26.COV2.S vaccination and SARS-CoV-2 variants. On the study more broadly: Into the muscle, Ad26.COV2.S was dosed once or twice, 56 days apart. Whole-study results and caveats: After vaccination, substantial breadth of spike-specific CD8+ and CD4+ responses was reported.

Treatment given: over 15 received Ad26.COV2.S at low or high dose, single or two shots; 5 received placebo; per-sample allocation not given. Sampling happened 63 days after the first vaccine or placebo injection. Boston provided a donor who was an adult aged 18-55 years. Profiled with immunoSEQ multiplex PCR; TCRdb holds only in-frame clones, not every one. The sample contains 380,000 or so clones, around nine tenths of which appear only once. The CDR3 length is 14 residues. V shed 8 bases and J 1 base; nucleotides not matched to a gene: 6. Germline V gene data show CDR1 as SNHLY and CDR2 as FYNNEI. To note about this clone: As yet, its antigen is unknown.

The chain links TRBV2 to TRBJ2-3; TRBD1 matches at 7 bases. Sequencing was performed on peripheral blood, taken in a trial of Ad26.COV2.S vaccine versus placebo. This sequence was found in a person between 18 and 59 years old who received the Ad26.COV2.S COVID-19 vaccine or a placebo. In nucleotides, the CDR3 is TGTGCCAGCCTCCGGGACAGCGGCACAGATACGCAGTATTTT. Its translation: CASLRDSGTDTQYF.